The TCR beta chain described here comes from a study of preoperative IRX-2 immunotherapy in early breast cancer. The CDR3 length is 16 residues. In germline, CDR1 is SGHRS, CDR2 YFSETQ. V was trimmed by 1 base and J by 6 bases, leaving 19 bases between them. Sequencing was performed with immunoSEQ multiplex PCR; in TCRdb, only in-frame clones are kept and a portion is missing. The sample shows about 7,700 clones, 80% of them seen only once. As to treatment: preoperative locoregional IRX-2 cytokine immunotherapy. Samples came from a phase Ib trial of preoperative locoregional IRX-2 cytokine immunotherapy.

Sequencing used tumor tissue, obtained after IRX-2 immunotherapy. This chain uses TRBV5-1 with TRBJ1-2; no reliable D call. The sequence was obtained from a human donor with breast cancer. The CDR3 sequence: CASSLPGRWKDDGYTF. CDR3 sequence (DNA): TGCGCCAGCAGCTTGCCCGGACGGTGGAAGGACGATGGCTACACCTTC.